This T cell receptor (beta chain) was recorded in a study of blood T cell repertoires in COVID-19. The CDR3 loop spans 15 amino acids. Germline V gives CDR1 GTSNPN, CDR2 SVGIG (reference sequence). V was shortened by 4 bases and J by 5 bases, with 18 bases between the two germline ends. Assay used: immunoSEQ multiplex PCR; TCRdb lists only in-frame clones, some missing. The sample lists roughly 64,000 clones, under 80% seen once, with 51% in the top ten. This TCR was sampled from a woman aged 55-75 years who had been exposed to COVID-19. The sample consisted of PBMCs or T cells enriched from blood (not recorded which). The chain is built from TRBV30 and TRBJ2-1, with D possibly matching TRBD2 (5 bases). CDR3 protein: CAWIFPRRGNNEQFF. CDR3 nucleotides: TGTGCCTGGATTTTCCCCCGTCGGGGTAACAATGAGCAGTTCTTC.